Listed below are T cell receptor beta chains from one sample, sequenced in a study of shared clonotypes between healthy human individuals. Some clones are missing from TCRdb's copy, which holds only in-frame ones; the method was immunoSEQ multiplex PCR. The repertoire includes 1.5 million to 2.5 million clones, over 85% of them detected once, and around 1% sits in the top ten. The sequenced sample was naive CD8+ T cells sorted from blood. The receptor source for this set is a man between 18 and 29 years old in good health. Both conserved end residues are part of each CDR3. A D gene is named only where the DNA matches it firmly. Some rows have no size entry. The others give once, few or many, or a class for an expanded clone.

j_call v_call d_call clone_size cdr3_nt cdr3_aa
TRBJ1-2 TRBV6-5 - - TGTGCCAGCAGCGCGGTAGCAGGGTGGGGCTACACCTTC CASSAVAGWGYTF
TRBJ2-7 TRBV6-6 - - TGTGCCAGCAGTTATTCCGGGGGTGGGTACGAGCAGTACTTC CASSYSGGGYEQYF
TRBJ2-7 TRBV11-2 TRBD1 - TGTGCCAGCAGCTTTGGGACAGGGCTATACGAGCAGTACTTC CASSFGTGLYEQYF
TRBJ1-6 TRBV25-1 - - TGTGCCAGCAGTGCCCCGGGTGTGGGTTCACCCCTCCACTTT CASSAPGVGSPLHF
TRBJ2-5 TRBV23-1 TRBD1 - TGCGCCAGCATCCCGACGGCCCAGGGGGATAAGAACCAAGAGACCCAGTACTTC CASIPTAQGDKNQETQYF
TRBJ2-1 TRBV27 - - TGTGCCAGCAGTTTATCATCGGGATCCACCTACAATGAGCAGTTCTTC CASSLSSGSTYNEQFF
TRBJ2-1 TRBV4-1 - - TGCGCCAGCAGCCAAGAAGGTGGCTATTACAATGAGCAGTTCTTC CASSQEGGYYNEQFF
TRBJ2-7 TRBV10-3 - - TGTGCCATCAGTGAGAGGCAGGGGTTTACCTACGAGCAGTACTTC CAISERQGFTYEQYF
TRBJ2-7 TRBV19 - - TGTGCCAGTAGTACCGGACAGTTGTATGAGCAGTACTTC CASSTGQLYEQYF
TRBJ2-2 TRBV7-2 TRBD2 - TGTGCCAGCAGTGTAGGGACTAGCGGGAAATGGTCGGTCGCCGGGGAGCTGTTTTTT CASSVGTSGKWSVAGELFF
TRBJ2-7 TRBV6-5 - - TGTGCCAGCACCGGAGCGTTCGAGCAGTACTTC CASTGAFEQYF
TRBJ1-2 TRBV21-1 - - TGTGCCAGCCGGGACAGGGGGCCTACCTATGGCTACACCTTC CASRDRGPTYGYTF
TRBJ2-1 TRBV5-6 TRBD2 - TGTGCCAGCAGCATCTGGACTAGCGGGATCTACAATGAGCAGTTCTTC CASSIWTSGIYNEQFF
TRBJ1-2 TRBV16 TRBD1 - TGTGCCAGCAGCCAATGGGCCGGGACAGCTAACTATGGCTACACCTTC CASSQWAGTANYGYTF
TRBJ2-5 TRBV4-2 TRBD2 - TGTGCCAGCAGCCTCACAGCGGGGGAAGAGACCCAGTACTTC CASSLTAGEETQYF
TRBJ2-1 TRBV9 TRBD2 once TGTGCCAGCAGCGTAGACGGCGGGGGGGCCTACAATGAGCAGTTCTTC CASSVDGGGAYNEQFF
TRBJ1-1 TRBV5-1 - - TGCGCCAGCAGCTCCGGCGACAGCATGAACACTGAAGCTTTCTTT CASSSGDSMNTEAFF
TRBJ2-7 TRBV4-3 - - TGCGCCAGCAGCCAAGGCCTAGGACTGGGGGGAGCCGAGCAGTACTTC CASSQGLGLGGAEQYF
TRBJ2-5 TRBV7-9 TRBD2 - TGTGCCAGCAGCTTTTCAGTAGCGGGAGGGGGGGAGACCCAGTACTTC CASSFSVAGGGETQYF
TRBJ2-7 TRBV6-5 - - TGTGCCAGCAGTTACTCCGCTGGACAGCGGGACTACGAGCAGTACTTC CASSYSAGQRDYEQYF
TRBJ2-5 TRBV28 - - TGTGCCAGCAGTAAAGGGTGGCAAGACCAAGAGACCCAGTACTTC CASSKGWQDQETQYF
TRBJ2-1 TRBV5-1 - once TGCGCCAGCAGCTTTGTCCAGGGCCTGGATGAGCAGTTCTTC CASSFVQGLDEQFF
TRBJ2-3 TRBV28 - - TGTGCCAGCAGTCCCCGGACAGGCACAGATACGCAGTATTTT CASSPRTGTDTQYF
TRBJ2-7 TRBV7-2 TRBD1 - TGTGCCAGCAGCTTCCGGACAGGTTCGTCCTACGAGCAGTACTTC CASSFRTGSSYEQYF
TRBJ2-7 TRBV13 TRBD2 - TGTGCCAGCAGCCCAACCCCAGCGGGAGATCACGAGCAGTACTTC CASSPTPAGDHEQYF
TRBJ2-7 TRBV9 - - TGTGCCAGCAGCCCTGGCTCATCCTACGAGCAGTACTTC CASSPGSSYEQYF
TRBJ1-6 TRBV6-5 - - TGTGCCGCGTCTAGGGGAGTCTATAATTCACCCCTCCACTTT CAASRGVYNSPLHF
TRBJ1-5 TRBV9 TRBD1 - TGTGCCAGCAGCGTGGTTACAGGGGAGGAACAGCCCCAGCATTTT CASSVVTGEEQPQHF
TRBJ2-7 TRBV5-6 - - TGTGCCAGCAGCTTGGGCAGCCTAACCTACGAGCAGTACTTC CASSLGSLTYEQYF